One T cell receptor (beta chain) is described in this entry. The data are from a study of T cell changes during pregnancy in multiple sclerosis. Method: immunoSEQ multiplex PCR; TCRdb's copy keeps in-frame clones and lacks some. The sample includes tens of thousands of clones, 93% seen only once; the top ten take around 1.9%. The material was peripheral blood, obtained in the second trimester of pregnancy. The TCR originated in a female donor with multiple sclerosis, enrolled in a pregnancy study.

The CDR3 region has the DNA TGTGCCAGCAGTTACAGACAGGGACCTAGGAATGAGCAGTTCTTC. Encoded protein: CASSYRQGPRNEQFF. The rearrangement joins TRBV6-6 to TRBJ2-1; 7 bases match TRBD1. Trimming cost V 2 bases and J 7 bases; bases outside gene matches: 8. CDR3 size: 15 residues. Germline V gene lookup returns CDR1 MNHNY and CDR2 SVGAGI (reference sequence).